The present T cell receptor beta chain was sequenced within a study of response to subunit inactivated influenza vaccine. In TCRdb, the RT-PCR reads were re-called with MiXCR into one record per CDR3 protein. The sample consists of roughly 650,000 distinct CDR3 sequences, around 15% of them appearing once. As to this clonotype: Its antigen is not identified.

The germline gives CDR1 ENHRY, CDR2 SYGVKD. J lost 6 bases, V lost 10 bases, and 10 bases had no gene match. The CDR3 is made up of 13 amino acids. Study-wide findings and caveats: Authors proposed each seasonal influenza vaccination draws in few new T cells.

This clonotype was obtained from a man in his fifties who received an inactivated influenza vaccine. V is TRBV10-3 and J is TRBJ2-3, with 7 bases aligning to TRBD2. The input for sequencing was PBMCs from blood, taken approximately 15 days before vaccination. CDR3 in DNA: TGTGCCAGCAGCGGGGAACCGGGTGATACGCAGTATTTT. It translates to CASSGEPGDTQYF.